This T cell receptor (beta chain) came from a study of identical twins. A template switching step contributed a universal primer site, while unique molecular identifiers were present in the cDNA. A single record per CDR3 protein comes from TCRdb applying MiXCR to the 5' RACE reads. The sample lists about 520,000 distinct CDR3 sequences, 20% to 25% seen once, with 0.91% in the top ten. Ten or more counts support this clonotype. This CDR3 comprises 13 residues. CDR1 is SGHTA and CDR2 is FQGNSA in the germline V gene. The V end lost 5 bases, the J end lost 0 bases, and 7 bases lay between the germline ends. These same records also appear under a second study, on T cells expressing NK-cell markers. This second study says: Researchers got TCR beta repertoires out of sorted CD3+CD56+NKG2C+, CD3+CD56+NKG2C- and CD3+CD56-NKG2C+ T cells. Just one sequenced donor of eight was HCMV-seronegative, while seven were seropositive. In a handful of donors, dominant clonotypes made up about 28.3-60.1% of CD3+CD56-NKG2C+ cells.

Sequencing input: CD4+ T cells sorted from blood. The clonotype was recovered from a woman under 30 in good health. This chain connects TRBV7-2 to TRBJ1-2; tentative D call: TRBD1 (5 bases). DNA for the CDR3: TGTGCCAGCAGCCCGACAGCTAACTATGGCTACACCTTC. Translated: CASSPTANYGYTF.